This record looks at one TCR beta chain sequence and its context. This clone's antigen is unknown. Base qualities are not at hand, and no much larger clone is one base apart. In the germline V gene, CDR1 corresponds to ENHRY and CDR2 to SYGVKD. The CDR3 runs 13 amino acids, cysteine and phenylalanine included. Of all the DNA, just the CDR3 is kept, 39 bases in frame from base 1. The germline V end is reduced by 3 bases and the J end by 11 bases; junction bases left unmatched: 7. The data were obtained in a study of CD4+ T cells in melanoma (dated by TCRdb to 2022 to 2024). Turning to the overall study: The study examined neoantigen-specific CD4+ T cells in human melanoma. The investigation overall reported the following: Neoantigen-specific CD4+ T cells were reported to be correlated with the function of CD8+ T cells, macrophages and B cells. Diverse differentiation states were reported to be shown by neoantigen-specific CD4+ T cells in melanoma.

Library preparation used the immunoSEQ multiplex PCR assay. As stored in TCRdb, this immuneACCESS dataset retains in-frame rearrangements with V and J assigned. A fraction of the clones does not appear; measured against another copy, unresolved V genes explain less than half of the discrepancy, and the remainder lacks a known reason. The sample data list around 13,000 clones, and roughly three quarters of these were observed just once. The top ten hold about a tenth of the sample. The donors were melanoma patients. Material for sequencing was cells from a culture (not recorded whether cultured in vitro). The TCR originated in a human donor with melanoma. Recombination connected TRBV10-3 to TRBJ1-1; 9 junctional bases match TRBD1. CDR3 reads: CAISEGTGTWAFF. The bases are TGTGCCATCAGTGAAGGGACAGGGACATGGGCTTTCTTT.